This is a list of T cell receptor beta chains from one sample in a study of T cell responses to AZD1222 COVID-19 vaccine. The protocol was immunoSEQ multiplex PCR, while the TCRdb copy is restricted to in-frame clones and leaves out a portion. The sample records roughly 140,000 clones, around 95% being singletons. The sample was peripheral blood, taken on day 0 of AZD1222 vaccination. Receptors were obtained from an adult in good health. The conserved cysteine and the conserved F or W are not part of the CDR3 here.

v_gene	j_gene	CDR3aa
TRBV7-3	TRBJ2-1	ASRGTSGTYNEQF
TRBV9	TRBJ2-1	ASTPVGAASYNEQF
TRBV7-2	TRBJ1-6	ASSSNWVPGNSPLH
TRBV9	TRBJ2-1	ASSSLTGGYNEQF
TRBV7-9	TRBJ1-2	ASSPQTGLAGYT
TRBV19	TRBJ2-3	ASSKGHSTDTQY
TRBV3-1/TRBV3-2	TRBJ2-5	ASSQVPRETQY
TRBV27	TRBJ1-4	ASSSGQGLEKLF
TRBV10-1	TRBJ2-1	ASSGSASGYNEQF
TRBV7-3	TRBJ2-3	ASSLTSLEGDTQY
TRBV11-2	TRBJ2-5	ASSPHVRTQY
TRBV7-9	TRBJ1-1	ASSFVLEAF
TRBV7-2	TRBJ1-2	ASSLDRGHRGYT
TRBV19	TRBJ1-1	ASSSGPNTEAF
TRBV24-1	TRBJ1-5	ATSPGGAPNQPQH
TRBV20-1	TRBJ2-6	SASESDGANVLT
TRBV18	TRBJ2-2	ASSPRGGDAGELF
TRBV4-1	TRBJ2-2	ASSQAQSGSGELF
TRBV27	TRBJ1-4	ASSSRDSLYEKLF
TRBV6-5	TRBJ1-2	ASKRTGGAYGYT
TRBV7-9	TRBJ1-1	ASSWLHGEAF
TRBV6-5	TRBJ2-3	ASSLVAGPTDTQY
TRBV3-1/TRBV3-2	TRBJ2-1	ASSQDLTSGYNEQF
TRBV7-9	TRBJ2-3	ASSSGLAGTDTQY